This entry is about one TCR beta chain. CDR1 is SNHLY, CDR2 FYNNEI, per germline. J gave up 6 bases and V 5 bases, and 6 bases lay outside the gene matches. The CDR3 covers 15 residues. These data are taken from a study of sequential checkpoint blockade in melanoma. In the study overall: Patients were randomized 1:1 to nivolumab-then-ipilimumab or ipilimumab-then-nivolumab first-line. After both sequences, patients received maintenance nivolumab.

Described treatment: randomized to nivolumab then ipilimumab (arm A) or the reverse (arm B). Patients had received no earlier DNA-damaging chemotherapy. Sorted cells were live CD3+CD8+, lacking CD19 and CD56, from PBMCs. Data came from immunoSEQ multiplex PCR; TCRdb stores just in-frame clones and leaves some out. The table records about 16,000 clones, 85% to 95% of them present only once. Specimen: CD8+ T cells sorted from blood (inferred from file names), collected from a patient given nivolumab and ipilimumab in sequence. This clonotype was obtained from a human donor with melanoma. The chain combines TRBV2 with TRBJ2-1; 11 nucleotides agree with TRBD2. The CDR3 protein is CASSQTLAGVNEQFF. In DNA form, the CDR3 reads TGTGCCAGCAGTCAAACACTAGCGGGAGTCAATGAGCAGTTCTTC.